This T cell receptor (beta chain) derives from a study of T cells expressing NK-cell markers. The germline CDR1 and CDR2 sequences are SGHKS and YYEKEE (reference sequence). The CDR3 is 14 residues long. No DNA is given; TCRdb re-called the 5' RACE reads and lists each CDR3 protein once. This sample's table reports roughly 380,000 distinct CDR3 sequences. The chain recombines TRBV5-5 with TRBJ2-2; TCRdb names TRBD1, which stays unverified in the absence of DNA. The specimen was blood T cells: a sorted CD56 or NKG2C T cell subset, CD4+ or CD8+ T cells, or bulk PBMC T cells (not recorded which). This clonotype originated in a man aged 18-69 years in good health. The CDR3 spells CASRGPLSPGELFF. Supplemented by reference TRBV5-5 and TRBJ2-2, the full variable domain reads DAGVTQSPTHLIKTRGQQVTLRCSPISGHKSVSWYQQVLGQGPQFIFQYYEKEERGRGNFPDRFSARQFPNYSSELNVNALLLGDSALYLCASRGPLSPGELFFGEGSRLTVL.